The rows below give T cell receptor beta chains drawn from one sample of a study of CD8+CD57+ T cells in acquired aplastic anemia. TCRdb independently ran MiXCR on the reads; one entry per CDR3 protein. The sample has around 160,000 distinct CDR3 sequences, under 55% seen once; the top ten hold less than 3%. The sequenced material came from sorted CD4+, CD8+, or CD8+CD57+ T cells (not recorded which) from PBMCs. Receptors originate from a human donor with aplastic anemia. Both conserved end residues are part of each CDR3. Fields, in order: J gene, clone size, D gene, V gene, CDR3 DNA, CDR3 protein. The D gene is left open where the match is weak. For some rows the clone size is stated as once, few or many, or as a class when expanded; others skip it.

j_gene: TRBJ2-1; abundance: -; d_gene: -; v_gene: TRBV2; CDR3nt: TGTGCCAGCAGTAGGTGGGAGAGGGATGAGCAGTTCTTC; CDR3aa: CASSRWERDEQFF
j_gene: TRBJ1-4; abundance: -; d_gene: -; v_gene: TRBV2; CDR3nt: TGTGCCTCCCACGCGTTGTCGTGGACCGCCGAAAAACTGTTTTTT; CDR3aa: CASHALSWTAEKLFF
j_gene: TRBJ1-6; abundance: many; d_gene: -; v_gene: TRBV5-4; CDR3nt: TGTGCCAGCAGCAGCAGGGATTCTTTCAATTCACCCCTCCACTTT; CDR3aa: CASSSRDSFNSPLHF
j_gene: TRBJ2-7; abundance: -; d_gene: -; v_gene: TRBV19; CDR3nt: TGTGCCAGTAGTCCAAACGTCGGGCAGGGAGCCTACGAGCAGTACTTC; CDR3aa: CASSPNVGQGAYEQYF
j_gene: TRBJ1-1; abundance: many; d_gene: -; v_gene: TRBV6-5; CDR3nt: TGTGCCAGCAACCGGGACGGGAACACTGAAGCTTTCTTT; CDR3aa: CASNRDGNTEAFF
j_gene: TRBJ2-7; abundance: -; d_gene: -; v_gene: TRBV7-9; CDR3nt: TGTGCCAGCATCAGACCGGGGAGCACCTACGAGCAGTACTTC; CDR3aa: CASIRPGSTYEQYF
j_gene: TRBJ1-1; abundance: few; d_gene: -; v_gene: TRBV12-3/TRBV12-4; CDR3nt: TGTGCCAGCAGTTTCGACAGATCGAACACTGAAGCTTTCTTT; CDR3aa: CASSFDRSNTEAFF
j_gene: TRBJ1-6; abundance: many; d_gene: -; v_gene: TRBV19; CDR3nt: TGTGCCACAGTCGGGACAAGGGATTCACCCCTCCACTTT; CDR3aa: CATVGTRDSPLHF
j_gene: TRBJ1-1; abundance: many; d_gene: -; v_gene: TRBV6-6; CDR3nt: TGTGCCAGCAGACACCGGACAGCTGGCCCGAACACTGAAGCTTTCTTT; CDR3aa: CASRHRTAGPNTEAFF
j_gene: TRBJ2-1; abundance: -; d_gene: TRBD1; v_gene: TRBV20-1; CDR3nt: TGCAGTGCTGATCGGACAGGGCGTGAAAATGAGCAGTTCTTC; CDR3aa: CSADRTGRENEQFF
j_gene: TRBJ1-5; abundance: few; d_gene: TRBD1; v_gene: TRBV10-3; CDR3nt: TGTGCCATCAGTGCGGGACAGGGTAACCAGCCCCAGCATTTT; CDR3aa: CAISAGQGNQPQHF
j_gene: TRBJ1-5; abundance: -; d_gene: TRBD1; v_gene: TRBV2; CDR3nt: TGTGCCAGCAGTCCGACAGGGTATCAGCCCCAGCATTTT; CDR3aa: CASSPTGYQPQHF
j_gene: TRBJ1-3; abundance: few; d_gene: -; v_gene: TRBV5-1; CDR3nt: TGCGCCAGCGGGTCCTCGGTCCAGAGCTCTGGAAACACCATATATTTT; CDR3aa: CASGSSVQSSGNTIYF
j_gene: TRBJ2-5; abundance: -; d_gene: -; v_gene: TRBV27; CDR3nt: TGTGCCAGCAGGGTGGGACAGGCGGGGGGGGAGACCCAGTACTTC; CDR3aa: CASRVGQAGGETQYF
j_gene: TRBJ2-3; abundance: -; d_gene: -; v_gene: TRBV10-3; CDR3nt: TGTGCCACCAGAAGGAGGGCCAGCACAGATACGCAGTATTTT; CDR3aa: CATRRRASTDTQYF
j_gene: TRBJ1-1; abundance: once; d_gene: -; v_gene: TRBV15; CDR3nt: TGTGCCACCAGCAGAGATGTTCAGGGGCGGACGGCTTTCTTT; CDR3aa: CATSRDVQGRTAFF
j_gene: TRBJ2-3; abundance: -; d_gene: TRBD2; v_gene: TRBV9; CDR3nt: TGTGCCAGCAGCTTAAGAGCGGGAGCGGATACGCGGTATTTT; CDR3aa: CASSLRAGADTRYF
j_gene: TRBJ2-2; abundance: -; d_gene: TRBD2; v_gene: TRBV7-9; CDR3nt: TGTGCCAGCAACCTCGCGGGGGGGAACACCGGGGAGCTGTTTTTT; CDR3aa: CASNLAGGNTGELFF
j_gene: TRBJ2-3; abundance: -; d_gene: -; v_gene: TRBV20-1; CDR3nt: TGCAGTGCTAGGGCTGGGAACGAGGCAGATACGCAGTATTTT; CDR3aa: CSARAGNEADTQYF
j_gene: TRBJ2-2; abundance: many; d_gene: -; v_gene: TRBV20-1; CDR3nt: TGCAGTGCTACGGGACTGCAGGGTGAGGGAGTTGCCGGGGAGCTGTTTTTT; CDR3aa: CSATGLQGEGVAGELFF
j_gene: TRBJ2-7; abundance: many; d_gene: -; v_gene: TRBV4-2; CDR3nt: TGTGCCAGCAGCCAAGATTTGACGGAGCAGGGCGAGCAGTACTTC; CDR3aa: CASSQDLTEQGEQYF
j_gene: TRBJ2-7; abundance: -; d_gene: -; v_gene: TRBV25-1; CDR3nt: TGTGCCAGCAGCCAAGCACCGACAGGCGAGCAGTACTTC; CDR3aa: CASSQAPTGEQYF
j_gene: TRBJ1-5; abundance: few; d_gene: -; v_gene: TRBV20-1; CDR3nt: TGCAGTGCTAGTAGGCGGCTTAGCAATCAGCCCCAGCATTTT; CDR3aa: CSASRRLSNQPQHF
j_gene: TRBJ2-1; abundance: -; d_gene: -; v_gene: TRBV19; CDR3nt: TGTGCCAGTATGGTCGTGGGCCGCGGCGGGAATGAGCAGTTCTTC; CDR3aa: CASMVVGRGGNEQFF
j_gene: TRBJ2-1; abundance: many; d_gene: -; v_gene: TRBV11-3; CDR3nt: TGTGCCAGCAGCTTGAAGGATGAGCAGTTCTTC; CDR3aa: CASSLKDEQFF
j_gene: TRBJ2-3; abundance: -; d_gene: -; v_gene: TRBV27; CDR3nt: TGTGCCAGCAGTTTTTACGCGAGAGATACGCAGTATTTT; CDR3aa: CASSFYARDTQYF
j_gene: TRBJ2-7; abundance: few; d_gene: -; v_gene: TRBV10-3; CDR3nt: TGTGCCATCAGTGAGTCGATGGGGGACGCCGAGCAGTACTTC; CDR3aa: CAISESMGDAEQYF
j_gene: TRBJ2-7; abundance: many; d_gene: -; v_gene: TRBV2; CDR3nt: TGTGCCAGCACCCTGCTTGTCGAGCAGTACTTC; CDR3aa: CASTLLVEQYF
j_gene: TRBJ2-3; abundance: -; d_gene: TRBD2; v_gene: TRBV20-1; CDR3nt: TGCAGTGCCACACGGACTAGCGGGGGCAGCACAGATACGCAGTATTTT; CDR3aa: CSATRTSGGSTDTQYF
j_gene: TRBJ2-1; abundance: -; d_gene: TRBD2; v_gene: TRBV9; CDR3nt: TGTGCCAGCAGCGTAGCGGGACTAGCCTTCAATGAGCAGTTCTTC; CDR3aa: CASSVAGLAFNEQFF
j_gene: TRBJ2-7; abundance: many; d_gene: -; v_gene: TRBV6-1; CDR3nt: TGTGCCAGCAGTGAGCAGGGTTATGGGTACGAGCAGTACTTC; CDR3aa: CASSEQGYGYEQYF
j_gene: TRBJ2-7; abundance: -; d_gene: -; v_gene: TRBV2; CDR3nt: TGTGCCAGCAGCTCCCGACAGGGAGGTGTCGAGCAGTACTTC; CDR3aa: CASSSRQGGVEQYF
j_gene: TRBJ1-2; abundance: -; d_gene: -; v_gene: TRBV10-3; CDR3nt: TGTGCCATCACCCAGGCCTCAGTGGACTATGGCTACACCTTC; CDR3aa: CAITQASVDYGYTF
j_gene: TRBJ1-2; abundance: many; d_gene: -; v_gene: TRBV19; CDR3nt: TGTGCCAGTAGTATAGGCGAGGGAGGCTACACCTTC; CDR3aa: CASSIGEGGYTF
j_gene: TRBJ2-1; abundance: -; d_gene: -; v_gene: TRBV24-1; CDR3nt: TGTGCCACCAGTGACCTAAGCGGGACAGGTCATTGGAATGAGCAGTTCTTC; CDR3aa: CATSDLSGTGHWNEQFF
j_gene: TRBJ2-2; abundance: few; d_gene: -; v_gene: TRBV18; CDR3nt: TGTGCCAGCTCACGCGACACCGGGGAGCTGTTTTTT; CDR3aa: CASSRDTGELFF
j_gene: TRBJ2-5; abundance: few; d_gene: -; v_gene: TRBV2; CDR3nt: TGTGCCAGCACCCGGGGGACAGTCCAAGAGACCCAGTACTTC; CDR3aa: CASTRGTVQETQYF
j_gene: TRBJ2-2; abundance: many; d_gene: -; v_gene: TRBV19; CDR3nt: TGTGCCAGTAGTACCCTTGGACTGCCGAGGGGGGAGCTGTTTTTT; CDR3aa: CASSTLGLPRGELFF
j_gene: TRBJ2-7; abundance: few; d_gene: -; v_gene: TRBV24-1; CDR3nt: TGTGCCGGGGCCTCCTGGCACTACGAGCAGTACTTC; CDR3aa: CAGASWHYEQYF
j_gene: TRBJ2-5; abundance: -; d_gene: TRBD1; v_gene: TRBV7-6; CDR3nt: TGTGCCAGCAGCTTAATTCCGGGACAGGGTGTCGAGACCCAGTACTTC; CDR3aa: CASSLIPGQGVETQYF
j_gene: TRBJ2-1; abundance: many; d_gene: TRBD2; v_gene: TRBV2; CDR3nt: TGTGCCAGCAGTTTTAGCGGGGGCTCCTACAATGAGCAGTTCTTC; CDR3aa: CASSFSGGSYNEQFF
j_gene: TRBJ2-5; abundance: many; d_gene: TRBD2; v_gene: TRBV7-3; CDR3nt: TGTGCCAGCAGTTTAGGGAGACTAGCGGGAGACCAAGAGACCCAGTACTTC; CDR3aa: CASSLGRLAGDQETQYF
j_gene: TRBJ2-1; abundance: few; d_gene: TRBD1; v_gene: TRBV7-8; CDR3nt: TGTGCCAGCGGCAGGGGGCGCGACAATGAGCAGTTCTTC; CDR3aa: CASGRGRDNEQFF
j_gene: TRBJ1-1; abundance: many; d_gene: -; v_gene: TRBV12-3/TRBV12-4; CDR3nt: TGTGCCAGCAGTTTTGAATTCACTGAAGCTTTCTTT; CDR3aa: CASSFEFTEAFF
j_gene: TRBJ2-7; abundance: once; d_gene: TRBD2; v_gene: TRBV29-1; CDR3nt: TGCAGCGTCCTTGTTAGCGGGATGCTTACCTACGAGCAGTACTTC; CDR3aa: CSVLVSGMLTYEQYF
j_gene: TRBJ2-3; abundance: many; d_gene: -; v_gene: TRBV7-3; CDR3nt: TGTGCCAGCAGCCCCGCCGGGGATACGCAGTATTTT; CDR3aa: CASSPAGDTQYF
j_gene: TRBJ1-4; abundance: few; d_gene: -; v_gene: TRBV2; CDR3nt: TGTGCCAGCAGGAACCGACAGGAACATAATGAAAAACTGTTTTTT; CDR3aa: CASRNRQEHNEKLFF
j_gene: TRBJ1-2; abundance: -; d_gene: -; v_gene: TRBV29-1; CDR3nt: TGCAGCGTTGTTAGTCATGACTATGGCTACACCTTC; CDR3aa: CSVVSHDYGYTF
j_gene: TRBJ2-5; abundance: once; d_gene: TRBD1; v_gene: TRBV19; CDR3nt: TGTGCCAGTGGTACTGGGGACAGGGGGCGGGAGACCCAGTACTTC; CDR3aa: CASGTGDRGRETQYF
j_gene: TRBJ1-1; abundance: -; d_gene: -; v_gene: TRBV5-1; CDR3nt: TGCGCCAGCAGCCTCGACAGGCTTGAAGCTTTCTTT; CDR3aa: CASSLDRLEAFF
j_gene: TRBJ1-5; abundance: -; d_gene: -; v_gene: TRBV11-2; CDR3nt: TGTGCCAGCAGCTTGGCAGGGAATCAGCCCCAGCATTTT; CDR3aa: CASSLAGNQPQHF
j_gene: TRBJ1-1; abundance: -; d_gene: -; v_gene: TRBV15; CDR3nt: TGTGCCACCAGCAGACCGACAGGGAACACTGAAGCTTTCTTT; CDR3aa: CATSRPTGNTEAFF
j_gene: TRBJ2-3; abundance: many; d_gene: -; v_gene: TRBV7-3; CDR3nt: TGTGCCAGCAGCCCCGATTCTGGCAGGGGGGTTGATACGCAGTATTTT; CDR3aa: CASSPDSGRGVDTQYF